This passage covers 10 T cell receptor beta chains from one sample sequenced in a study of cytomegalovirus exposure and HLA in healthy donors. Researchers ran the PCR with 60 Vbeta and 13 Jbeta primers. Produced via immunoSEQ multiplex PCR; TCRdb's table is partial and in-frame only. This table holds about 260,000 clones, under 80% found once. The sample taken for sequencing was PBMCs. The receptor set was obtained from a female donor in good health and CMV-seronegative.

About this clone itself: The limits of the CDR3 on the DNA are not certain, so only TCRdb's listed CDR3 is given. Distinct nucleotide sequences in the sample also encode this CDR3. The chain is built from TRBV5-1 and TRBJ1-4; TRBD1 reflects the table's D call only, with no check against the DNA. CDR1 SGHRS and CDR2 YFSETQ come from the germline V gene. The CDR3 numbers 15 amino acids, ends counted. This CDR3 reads CASSLVGTGSEKLFF.

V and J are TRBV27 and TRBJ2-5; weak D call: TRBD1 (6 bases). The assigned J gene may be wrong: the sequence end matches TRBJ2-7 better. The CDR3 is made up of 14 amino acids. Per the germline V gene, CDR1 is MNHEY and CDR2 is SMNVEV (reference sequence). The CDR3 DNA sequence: TGTGCCAGCAGTGGGCCAGGGGACCCCTACGAGCAGTACTTC. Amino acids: CASSGPGDPYEQYF.

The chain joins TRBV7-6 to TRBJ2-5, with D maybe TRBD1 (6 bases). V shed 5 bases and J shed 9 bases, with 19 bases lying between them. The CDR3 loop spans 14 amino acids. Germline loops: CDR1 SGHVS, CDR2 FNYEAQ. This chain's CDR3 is CASSPDRDTKPQYF. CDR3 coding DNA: TGTGCCAGCAGCCCCGACCGGGACACAAAGCCCCAGTACTTC.

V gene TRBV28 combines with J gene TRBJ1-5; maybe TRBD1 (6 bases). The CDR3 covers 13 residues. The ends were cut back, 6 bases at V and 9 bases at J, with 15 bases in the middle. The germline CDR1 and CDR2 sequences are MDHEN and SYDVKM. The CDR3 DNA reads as TGTGCCAGCAGCTCTACAGACAGGACGCCCCAGCATTTT. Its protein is CASSSTDRTPQHF.

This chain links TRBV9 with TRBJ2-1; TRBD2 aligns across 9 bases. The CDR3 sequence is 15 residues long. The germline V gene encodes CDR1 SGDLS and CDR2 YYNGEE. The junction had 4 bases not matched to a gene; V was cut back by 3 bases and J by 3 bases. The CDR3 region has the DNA TGTGCCAGCAGCGAGAATAGCGGGGGCTACAATGAGCAGTTCTTC. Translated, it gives CASSENSGGYNEQFF.

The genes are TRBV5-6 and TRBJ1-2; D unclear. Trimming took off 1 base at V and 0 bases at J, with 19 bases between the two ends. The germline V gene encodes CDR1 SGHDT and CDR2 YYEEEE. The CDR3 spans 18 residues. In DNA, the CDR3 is TGTGCCAGCAGCTTGAAGGTCGGTGAGGGCCCGGCTAACTATGGCTACACCTTC. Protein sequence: CASSLKVGEGPANYGYTF.

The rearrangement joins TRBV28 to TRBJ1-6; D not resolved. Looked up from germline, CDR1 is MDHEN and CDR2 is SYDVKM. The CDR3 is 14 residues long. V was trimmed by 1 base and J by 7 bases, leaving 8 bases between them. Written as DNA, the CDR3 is TGTGCCAGCAGTTTATCAACAATCAATTCACCCCTCCACTTT. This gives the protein CASSLSTINSPLHF.

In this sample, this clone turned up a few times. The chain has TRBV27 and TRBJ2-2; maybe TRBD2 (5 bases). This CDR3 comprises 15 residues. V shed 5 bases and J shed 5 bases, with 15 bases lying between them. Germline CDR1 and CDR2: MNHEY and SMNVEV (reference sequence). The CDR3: CASSPIGERTGELFF. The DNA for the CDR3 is TGTGCCAGCAGTCCCATCGGGGAACGGACCGGGGAGCTGTTTTTT.

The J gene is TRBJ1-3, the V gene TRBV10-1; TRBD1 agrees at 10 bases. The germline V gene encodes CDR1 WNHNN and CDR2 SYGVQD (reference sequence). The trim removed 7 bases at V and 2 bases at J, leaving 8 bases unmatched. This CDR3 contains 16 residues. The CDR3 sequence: CASTGGGTGAGNTIYF. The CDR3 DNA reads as TGCGCCAGCACCGGAGGAGGGACAGGGGCTGGAAACACCATATATTTT.

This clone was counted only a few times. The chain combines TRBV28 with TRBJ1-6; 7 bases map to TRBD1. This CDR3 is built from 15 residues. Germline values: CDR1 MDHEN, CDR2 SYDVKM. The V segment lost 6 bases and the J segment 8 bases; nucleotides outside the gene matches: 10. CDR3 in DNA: TGTGCCAGCAGCCTAAAAACAGGGGTGGATTCACCCCTCCACTTT. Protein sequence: CASSLKTGVDSPLHF. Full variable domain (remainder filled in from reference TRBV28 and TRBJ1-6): DVKVTQSSRYLVKRTGEKVFLECVQDMDHENMFWYRQDPGLGLRLIYFSYDVKMKEKGDIPEGYSVSREKKERFSLILESASTNQTSMYLCASSLKTGVDSPLHFGNGTRLTVT.